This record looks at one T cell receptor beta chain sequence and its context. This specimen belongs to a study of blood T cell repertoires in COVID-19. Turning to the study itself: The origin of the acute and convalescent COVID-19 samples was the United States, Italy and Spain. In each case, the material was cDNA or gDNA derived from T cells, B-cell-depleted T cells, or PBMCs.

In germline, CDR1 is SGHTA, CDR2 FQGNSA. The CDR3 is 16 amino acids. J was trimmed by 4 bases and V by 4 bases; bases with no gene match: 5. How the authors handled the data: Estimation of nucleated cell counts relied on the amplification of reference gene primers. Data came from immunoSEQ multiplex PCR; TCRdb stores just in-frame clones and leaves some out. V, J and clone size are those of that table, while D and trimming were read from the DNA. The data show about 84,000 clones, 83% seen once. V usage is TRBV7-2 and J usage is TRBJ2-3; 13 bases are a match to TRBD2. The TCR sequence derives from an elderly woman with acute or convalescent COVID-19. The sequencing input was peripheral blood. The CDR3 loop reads CASSSRLAGGSDTQYF. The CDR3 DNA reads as TGTGCCAGCAGCTCCCGACTAGCGGGAGGATCAGATACGCAGTATTTT.